These T cell receptor beta chains were read from a single sample in a study of blood T cells in healthy people across ages. TCRdb re-called the 5' RACE reads through MiXCR, storing one row per CDR3 protein. This table has roughly 700,000 distinct CDR3 sequences, 25% appearing once. The sample was also linked to a second study, of T cells of mothers and their children.

Sequencing input: blood. These receptors were obtained from a boy between 10 and 17 years old in good health. CDR3s include the opening cysteine and the closing phenylalanine or tryptophan. A D gene is named only where the DNA matches it firmly.

V	D	J	CDR3
TRBV7-2	TRBD1	TRBJ1-6	CASSRRQGVNSPLHF
TRBV20-1	TRBD1	TRBJ2-6	CSAGQAGANVLTF
TRBV4-1	TRBD1	TRBJ2-7	CASSQLRDSDSYEQYF
TRBV7-9	NA	TRBJ2-1	CASSLPLVPKKTYNEQFF
TRBV11-2	TRBD1	TRBJ2-4	CASSLPRQGGEENIQYF
TRBV7-2	TRBD2	TRBJ2-1	CASSSGLAGEGEQFF
TRBV11-2	NA	TRBJ2-4	CASSLDFFGVAKNIQYF
TRBV5-1	TRBD1	TRBJ2-3	CASIDRGGADTQYF
TRBV6-1	NA	TRBJ2-7	CASSPIHYEQYF
TRBV20-1	NA	TRBJ1-3	CSARDRGTGTISGNTIYF
TRBV6-5	NA	TRBJ2-2	CASSRNQGNGELFF
TRBV5-5	NA	TRBJ2-5	CASSLPGSGGTQYF
TRBV29-1	TRBD2	TRBJ2-3	CSVDPFFERGNTDTQYF
TRBV28	TRBD1	TRBJ1-1	CASSPTGESAEAFF
TRBV9	NA	TRBJ2-6	CASSVGAGANVLTF
TRBV7-6	TRBD2	TRBJ2-1	CASTPSGTGVSYNEQFF
TRBV5-1	TRBD2	TRBJ2-3	CASSAGTSGSLDTQYF
TRBV12-3/TRBV12-4	TRBD1	TRBJ2-7	CASRGQGAGNEQYF
TRBV7-8	NA	TRBJ1-6	CASSSSPDNSPLHF
TRBV14	NA	TRBJ2-1	CASSHRGSSYNEQFF
TRBV4-3	NA	TRBJ1-4	CASSQDLQGSEKLFF
TRBV24-1	TRBD1	TRBJ1-5	CATSLGQGANQPQHF
TRBV7-2	TRBD1	TRBJ1-2	CASSLYMGQDYGYTF
TRBV5-4	NA	TRBJ2-1	CASSIEPLGAGFYNEQFF
TRBV29-1	TRBD1	TRBJ2-3	CSVEIGQGTDTQYF
TRBV6-6	NA	TRBJ2-4	CASSFHGRYGAKNIQYF
TRBV29-1	NA	TRBJ2-1	CSVEDSETYEQFF
TRBV7-9	NA	TRBJ2-7	CASSSLQGHEQYF
TRBV19	NA	NA	CASSMDGATYEQYF
TRBV12-3/TRBV12-4	TRBD2	NA	CATGTSGSDEQFF
TRBV20-1	NA	TRBJ1-4	CSAEEGEKLFF
TRBV28	NA	TRBJ2-4	CASSFPGVRNIQYF
TRBV7-2	NA	NA	CASSLGSGALYEQYF
TRBV4-2	NA	TRBJ2-2	CASSQDFGAFGGTYRPGELFF
TRBV6-1	TRBD1	TRBJ1-5	CASRDSPNSNQPQHF
TRBV12-5	TRBD1	TRBJ2-3	CASGLAGQVGDTQYF
TRBV12-3/TRBV12-4	TRBD2	TRBJ2-3	CASSSGAYTDTQYF
TRBV7-9	TRBD2	TRBJ2-2	CASSPGLRNTGELFF
TRBV29-1	TRBD1	TRBJ2-7	CSASTGADEQYF
TRBV28	NA	TRBJ2-2	CASSSGRTNTGELFF
TRBV7-8	NA	TRBJ2-1	CASSLDTRDFYNEQFF
TRBV2	TRBD1	TRBJ1-2	CASNVGTGAESYTF
TRBV9	NA	TRBJ2-1	CASSPRDIDYNEQFF
TRBV25-1	NA	TRBJ1-6	CASNREQGPLHF
TRBV28	NA	TRBJ1-6	CASSFWEVSYNSPLHF
TRBV4-1	TRBD1	TRBJ1-2	CASSQGTGAYYLF
TRBV6-1	NA	TRBJ1-4	CASSEATGAIGNLFF
TRBV28	NA	TRBJ2-1	CASSSPGRGDNEQFF
TRBV5-6	NA	TRBJ2-2	CASSRQMNTGELFF
TRBV20-1	NA	TRBJ2-7	CSARDLGSGYEQYF
TRBV15	NA	TRBJ2-5	CATSREGLPQETQYF
TRBV29-1	TRBD2	TRBJ2-1	CSVARGGAFSYEQFF